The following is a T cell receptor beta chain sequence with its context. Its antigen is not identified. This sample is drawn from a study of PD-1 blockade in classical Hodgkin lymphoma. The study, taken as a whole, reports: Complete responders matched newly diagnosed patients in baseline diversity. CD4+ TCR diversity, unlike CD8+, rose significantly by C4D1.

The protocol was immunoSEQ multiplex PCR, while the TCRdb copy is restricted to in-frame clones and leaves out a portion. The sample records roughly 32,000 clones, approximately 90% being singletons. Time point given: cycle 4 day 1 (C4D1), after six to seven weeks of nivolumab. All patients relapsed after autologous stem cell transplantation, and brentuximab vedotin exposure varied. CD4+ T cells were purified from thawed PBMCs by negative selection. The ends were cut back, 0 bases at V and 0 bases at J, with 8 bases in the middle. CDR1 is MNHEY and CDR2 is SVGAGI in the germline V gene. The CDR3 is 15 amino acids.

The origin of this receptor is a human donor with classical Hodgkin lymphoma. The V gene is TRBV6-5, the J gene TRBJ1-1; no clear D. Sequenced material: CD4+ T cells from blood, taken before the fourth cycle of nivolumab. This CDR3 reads CASSYSTQLNTEAFF. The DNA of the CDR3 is TGTGCCAGCAGTTACTCGACTCAGTTGAACACTGAAGCTTTCTTT.